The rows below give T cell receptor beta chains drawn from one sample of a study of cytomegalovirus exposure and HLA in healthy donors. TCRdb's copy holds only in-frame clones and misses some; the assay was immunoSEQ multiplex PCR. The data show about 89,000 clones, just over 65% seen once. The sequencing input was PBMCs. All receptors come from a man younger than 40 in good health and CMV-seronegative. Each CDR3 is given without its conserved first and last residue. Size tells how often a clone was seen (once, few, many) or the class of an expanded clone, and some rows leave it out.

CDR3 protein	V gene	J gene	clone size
SVRGGSGANVLT	TRBV29-1	TRBJ2-6	once
ASSDNDYNEQF	TRBV9	TRBJ2-1	-
ASSLTGFEAF	TRBV7-2	TRBJ1-1	-
ASSPPNIRDRVSEAF	TRBV18	TRBJ1-1	once
ASSAIQVFAYGYT	TRBV2	TRBJ1-2	-
ASWTGRHTGELF	TRBV6-6	TRBJ2-2	few
ASSLVSALNTGELF	TRBV11-2	TRBJ2-2	-
ASSVQGINEQF	TRBV27	TRBJ2-1	once
ASSRGISGEQY	TRBV25-1	TRBJ2-7	-
ASSLTGSPYQPQH	TRBV5-6	TRBJ1-5	once
ASSPHPGGAQSPLH	TRBV9	TRBJ1-6	few
AWSWGQPLDQPQH	TRBV30	TRBJ1-5	-
AGILGPGLGQPQH	TRBV6-5	TRBJ1-5	-
ASSLHQGPYEQY	TRBV7-3	TRBJ2-7	-
ASSLDGTSRTQY	TRBV7-2	TRBJ2-5	-
ASRTATGVNSPLH	TRBV27	TRBJ1-6	-
ASSQGGSGSDEQY	TRBV4-2	TRBJ2-7	-
ASSANRGLNEKLF	TRBV9	TRBJ1-4	-
ASSQYSQPQH	TRBV7-6	TRBJ1-5	-
AWSSTGGVTEAF	TRBV30	TRBJ1-1	-
ASSSEGTGNSPLH	TRBV2	TRBJ1-6	-
ASSRGGNYGYT	TRBV28	TRBJ1-2	-
ASSFMSYNEQF	TRBV7-3	TRBJ2-1	few
ASSYSGASSGNTIY	TRBV6-5	TRBJ1-3	-
ASSLEGAPEH	TRBV5-8	TRBJ1-5	few
ASSLTANTEAF	TRBV5-1	TRBJ1-1	-
ASSLAIGLQDYEQY	TRBV7-9	TRBJ2-7	-
ASSFTASYEQY	TRBV27	TRBJ2-7	-
ASSLTGDEKLF	TRBV7-2	TRBJ1-4	-
ASILTGPNTEAF	TRBV27	TRBJ1-1	-
ASSPDRGAYGYT	TRBV19	TRBJ1-2	-
AISLPSLGPGSGELF	TRBV10-3	TRBJ2-2	-
ASSSTSGSSYNEQF	TRBV11-2	TRBJ2-1	-
ASSLLNQGSNTEAF	TRBV5-1	TRBJ1-1	-
ASSLDVGQEGYT	TRBV11-2	TRBJ1-2	-
SATPQGYEQY	TRBV29-1	TRBJ2-7	few
ASSDRAGEQY	TRBV2	TRBJ2-7	-
ASSEVEENTEAF	TRBV2	TRBJ1-1	-
ASSIDLENVETQY	TRBV19	TRBJ2-5	-
ASSLYADYQETQY	TRBV7-6	TRBJ2-5	few
ASSQGQQYRPQH	TRBV4-1	TRBJ1-5	-
ASSQDPRGLDEQY	TRBV4-2	TRBJ2-7	-
ASSTSGDRNEQF	TRBV7-2	TRBJ2-1	-
ATSRVAGVGLDTQY	TRBV15	TRBJ2-3	once
ASASGKTYEQY	TRBV25-1	TRBJ2-7	-
ASSQDPRLPRGDTQY	TRBV4-3	TRBJ2-3	-
ASSVGGGYEQY	TRBV5-8	TRBJ2-7	-
ASSYGGALNTEAF	TRBV28	TRBJ1-1	-
ASSQMIGQGGHEQY	TRBV4-2	TRBJ2-7	once
ASSGPGQGHEQY	TRBV2	TRBJ2-7	-
AWDYYAGWRDQPQH	TRBV30	TRBJ1-5	few
ASSYTGQHSGANVLT	TRBV5-1	TRBJ2-6	-
AIRAGTGGETQY	TRBV10-3	TRBJ2-5	-
ASSEGGDSYEQY	TRBV9	TRBJ2-7	few
ASSLATGTGYAYEQY	TRBV5-1	TRBJ2-7	-